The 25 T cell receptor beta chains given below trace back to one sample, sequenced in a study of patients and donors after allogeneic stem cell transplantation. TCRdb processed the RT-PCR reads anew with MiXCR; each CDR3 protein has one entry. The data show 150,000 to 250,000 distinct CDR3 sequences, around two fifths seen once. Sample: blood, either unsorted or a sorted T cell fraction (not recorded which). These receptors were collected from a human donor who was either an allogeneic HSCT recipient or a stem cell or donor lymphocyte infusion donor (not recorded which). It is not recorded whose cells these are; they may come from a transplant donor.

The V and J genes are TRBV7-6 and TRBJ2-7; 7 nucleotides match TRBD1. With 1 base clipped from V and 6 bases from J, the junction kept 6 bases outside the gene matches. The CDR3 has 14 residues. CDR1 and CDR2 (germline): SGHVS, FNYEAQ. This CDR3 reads CASSLEGSGGEQYF. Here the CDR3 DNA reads TGTGCCAGCAGCTTAGAAGGGTCAGGGGGCGAGCAGTACTTC.

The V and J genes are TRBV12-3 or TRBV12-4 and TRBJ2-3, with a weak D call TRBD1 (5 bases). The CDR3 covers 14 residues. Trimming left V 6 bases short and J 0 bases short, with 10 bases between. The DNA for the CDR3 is TGTGCCAGCAGGTTCGACAGTAGCACAGATACGCAGTATTTT. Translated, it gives CASRFDSSTDTQYF.

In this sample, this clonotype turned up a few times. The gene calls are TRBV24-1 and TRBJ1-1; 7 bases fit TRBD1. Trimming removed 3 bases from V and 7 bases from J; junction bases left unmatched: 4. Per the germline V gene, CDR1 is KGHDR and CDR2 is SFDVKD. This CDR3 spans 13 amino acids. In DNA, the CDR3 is TGTGCCACCAGTGATGAAAGACAGGGTGAAGCTTTCTTT. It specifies CATSDERQGEAFF.

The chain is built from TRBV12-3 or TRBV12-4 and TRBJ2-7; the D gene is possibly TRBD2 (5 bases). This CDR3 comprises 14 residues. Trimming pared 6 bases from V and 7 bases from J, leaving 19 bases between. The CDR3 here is CASSAGQPPGEQYF. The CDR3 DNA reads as TGTGCCAGCAGCGCCGGCCAACCCCCGGGGGAGCAGTACTTC.

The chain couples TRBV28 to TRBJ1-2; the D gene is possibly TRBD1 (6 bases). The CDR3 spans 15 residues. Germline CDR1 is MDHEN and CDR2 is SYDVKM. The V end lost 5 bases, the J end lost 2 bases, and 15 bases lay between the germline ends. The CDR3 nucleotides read TGTGCCAGCAGTCCTTCCTCGACAGGCAACTATGGCTACACCTTC. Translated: CASSPSSTGNYGYTF.

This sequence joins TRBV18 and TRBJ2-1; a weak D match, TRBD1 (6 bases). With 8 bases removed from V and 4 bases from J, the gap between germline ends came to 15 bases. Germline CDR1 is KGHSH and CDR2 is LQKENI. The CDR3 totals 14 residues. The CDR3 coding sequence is TGTGCCAGCGCACGAGGGGGACCTTACAATGAGCAGTTCTTC. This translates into CASARGGPYNEQFF.

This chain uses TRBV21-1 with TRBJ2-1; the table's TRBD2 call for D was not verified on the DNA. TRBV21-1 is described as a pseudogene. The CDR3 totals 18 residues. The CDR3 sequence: CASSPFSAHNISYNEQFF. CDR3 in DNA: TGTGCCAGCAGCCCTTTTTCGGCCCACAACATCTCCTACAATGAGCAGTTCTTC.

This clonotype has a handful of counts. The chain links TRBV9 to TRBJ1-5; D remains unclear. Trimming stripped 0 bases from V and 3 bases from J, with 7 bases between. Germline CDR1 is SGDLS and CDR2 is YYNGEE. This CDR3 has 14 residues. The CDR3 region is CASSVEGNNQPQHF. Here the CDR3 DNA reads TGTGCCAGCAGCGTAGAAGGGAACAATCAGCCCCAGCATTTT.

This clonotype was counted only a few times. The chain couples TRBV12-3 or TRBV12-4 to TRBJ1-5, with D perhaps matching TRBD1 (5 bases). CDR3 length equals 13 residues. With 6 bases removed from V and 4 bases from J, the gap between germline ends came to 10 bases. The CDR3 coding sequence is TGTGCCAGCAGCCGACAGCATAATCAGCCCCAGCATTTT. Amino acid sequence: CASSRQHNQPQHF.

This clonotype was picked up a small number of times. The CDR3 DNA reads TGTGCCAGCAGCCGGGACAGAATAGGCTATGGCTACACCTTC. As protein: CASSRDRIGYGYTF. This chain uses TRBV12-3 or TRBV12-4 with TRBJ1-2; 7 bases align to TRBD1. The CDR3 contains 14 residues. Trimming removed 6 bases from V and 4 bases from J; junction bases left unmatched: 8.

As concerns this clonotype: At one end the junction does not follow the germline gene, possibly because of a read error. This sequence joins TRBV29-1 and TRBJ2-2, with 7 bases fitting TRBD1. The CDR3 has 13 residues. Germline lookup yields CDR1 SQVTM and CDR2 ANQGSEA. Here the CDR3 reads CSCETGNAGELFF. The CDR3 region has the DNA TGCAGCTGTGAGACAGGGAACGCCGGGGAGCTGTTTTTT.

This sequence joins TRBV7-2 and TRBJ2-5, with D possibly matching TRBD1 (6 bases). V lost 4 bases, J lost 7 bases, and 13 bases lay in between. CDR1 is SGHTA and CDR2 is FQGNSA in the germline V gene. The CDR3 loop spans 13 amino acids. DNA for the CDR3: TGTGCCAGCAGCTCGACAGGTGTTCGGACCCAGTACTTC. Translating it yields CASSSTGVRTQYF. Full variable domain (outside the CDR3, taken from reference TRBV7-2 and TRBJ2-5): GAGVSQSPSNKVTEKGKDVELRCDPISGHTALYWYRQSLGQGLEFLIYFQGNSAPDKSGLPSDRFSAERTGGSVSTLTIQRTQQEDSAVYLCASSSTGVRTQYFGPGTRLLVL.

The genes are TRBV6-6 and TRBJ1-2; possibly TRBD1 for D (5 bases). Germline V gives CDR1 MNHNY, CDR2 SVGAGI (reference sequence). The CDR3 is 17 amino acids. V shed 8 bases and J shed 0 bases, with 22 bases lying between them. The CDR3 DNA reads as TGTGCCAGCCAACGGGGCTCCGCTATCGTAGCTAACTATGGCTACACCTTC. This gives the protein CASQRGSAIVANYGYTF.

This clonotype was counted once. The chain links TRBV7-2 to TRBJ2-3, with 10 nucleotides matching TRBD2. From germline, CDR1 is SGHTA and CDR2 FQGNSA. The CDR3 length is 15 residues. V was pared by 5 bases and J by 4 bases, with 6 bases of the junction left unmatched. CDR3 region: CASSPSGRSADTQYF. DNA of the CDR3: TGTGCCAGCAGCCCTAGCGGGAGATCTGCAGATACGCAGTATTTT.

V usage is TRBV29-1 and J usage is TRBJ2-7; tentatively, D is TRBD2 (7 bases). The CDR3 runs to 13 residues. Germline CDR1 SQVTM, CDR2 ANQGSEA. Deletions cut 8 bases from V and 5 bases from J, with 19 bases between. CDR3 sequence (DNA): TGCAGCTCGGGTGGGGGGGCCCTCCACGAGCAGTACTTC. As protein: CSSGGGALHEQYF.

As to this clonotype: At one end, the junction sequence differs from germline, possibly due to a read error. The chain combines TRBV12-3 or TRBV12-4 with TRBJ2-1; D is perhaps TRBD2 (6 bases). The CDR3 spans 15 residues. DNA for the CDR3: TGTGCCAGCAGATTAGACGGGAGTAGGTGGGGTGAGCAGTTCTTC. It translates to CASRLDGSRWGEQFF.

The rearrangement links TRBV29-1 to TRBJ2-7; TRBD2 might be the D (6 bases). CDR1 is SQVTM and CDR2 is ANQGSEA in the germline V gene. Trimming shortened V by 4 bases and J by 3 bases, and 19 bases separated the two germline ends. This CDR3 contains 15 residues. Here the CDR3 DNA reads TGCAGCGTTGTTTTCCGGGACTTTCGAAACTACGAGCAGTACTTC. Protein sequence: CSVVFRDFRNYEQYF.

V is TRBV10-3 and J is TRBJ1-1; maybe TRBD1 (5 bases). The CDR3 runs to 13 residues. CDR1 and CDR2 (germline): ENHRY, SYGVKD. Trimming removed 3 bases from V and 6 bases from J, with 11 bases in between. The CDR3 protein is CAISEPGIPEAFF. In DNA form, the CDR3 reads TGTGCCATCAGTGAACCAGGGATCCCTGAAGCTTTCTTT.

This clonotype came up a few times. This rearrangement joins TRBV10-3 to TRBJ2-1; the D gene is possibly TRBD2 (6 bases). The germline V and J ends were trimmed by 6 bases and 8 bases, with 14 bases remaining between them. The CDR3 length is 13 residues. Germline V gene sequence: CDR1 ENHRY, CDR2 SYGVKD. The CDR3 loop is CAIRGGETDEQFF. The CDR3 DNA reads TGTGCCATCAGGGGGGGAGAGACCGATGAGCAGTTCTTC.

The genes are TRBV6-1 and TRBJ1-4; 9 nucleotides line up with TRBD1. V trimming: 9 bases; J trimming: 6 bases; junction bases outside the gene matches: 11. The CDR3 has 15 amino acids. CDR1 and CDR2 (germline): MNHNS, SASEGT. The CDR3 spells CASFPGQGFDEKLFF. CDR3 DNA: TGTGCCAGTTTCCCGGGACAGGGTTTTGATGAAAAACTGTTTTTT.

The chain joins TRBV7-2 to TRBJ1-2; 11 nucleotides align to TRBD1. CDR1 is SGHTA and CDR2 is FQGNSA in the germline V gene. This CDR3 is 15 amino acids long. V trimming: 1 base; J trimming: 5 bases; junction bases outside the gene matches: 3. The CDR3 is CASSLGGTGGYGYTF. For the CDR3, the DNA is TGTGCCAGCAGCTTAGGAGGGACAGGGGGATATGGCTACACCTTC.

The CDR3: CASSQDGTDAYEQYF. CDR3 nucleotides: TGCGCCAGCAGCCAAGATGGGACAGACGCCTACGAGCAGTACTTC. V gene TRBV4-3 combines with J gene TRBJ2-7; 7 nucleotides agree with TRBD1. CDR1 is LGHNA and CDR2 is YSLEER in the germline V gene. With 0 bases clipped from V and 2 bases from J, the junction kept 4 bases outside the gene matches. The length of the CDR3 is 15 residues.

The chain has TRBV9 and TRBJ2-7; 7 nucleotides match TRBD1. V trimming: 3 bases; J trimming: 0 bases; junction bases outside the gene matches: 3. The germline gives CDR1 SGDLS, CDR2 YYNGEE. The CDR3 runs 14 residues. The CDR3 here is CASSGRDSSYEQYF. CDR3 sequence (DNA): TGTGCCAGCAGCGGCCGGGACAGCTCCTACGAGCAGTACTTC.

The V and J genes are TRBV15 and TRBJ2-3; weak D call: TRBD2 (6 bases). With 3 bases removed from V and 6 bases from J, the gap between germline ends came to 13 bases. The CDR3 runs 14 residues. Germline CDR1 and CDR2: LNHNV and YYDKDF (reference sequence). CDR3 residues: CATSSPGVEDTQYF. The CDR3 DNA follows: TGTGCCACCAGCAGTCCGGGAGTCGAGGATACGCAGTATTTT.

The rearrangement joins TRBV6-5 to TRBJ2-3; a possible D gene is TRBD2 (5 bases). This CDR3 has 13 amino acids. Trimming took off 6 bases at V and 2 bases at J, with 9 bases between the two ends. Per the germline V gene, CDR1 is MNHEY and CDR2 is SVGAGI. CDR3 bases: TGTGCCAGCAGAGGGAGATTCACAGATACGCAGTATTTT. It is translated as CASRGRFTDTQYF.